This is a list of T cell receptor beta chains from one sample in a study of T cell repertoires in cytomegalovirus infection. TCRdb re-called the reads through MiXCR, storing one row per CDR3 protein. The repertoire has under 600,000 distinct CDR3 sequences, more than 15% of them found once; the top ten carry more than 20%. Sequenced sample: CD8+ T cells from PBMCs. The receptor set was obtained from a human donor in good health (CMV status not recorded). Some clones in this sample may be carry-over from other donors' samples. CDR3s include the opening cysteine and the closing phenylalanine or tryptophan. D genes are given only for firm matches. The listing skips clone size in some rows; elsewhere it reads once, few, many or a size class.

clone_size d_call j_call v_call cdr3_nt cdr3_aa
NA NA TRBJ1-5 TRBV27 TGTGCCAGCAGTTTATTTAGCGGGAATAGCAATCAGCCCCAGCATTTT CASSLFSGNSNQPQHF
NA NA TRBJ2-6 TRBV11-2 TGTGCCAGCAGCCTACGATTAGGGGCCAACGTCCTGACTTTC CASSLRLGANVLTF
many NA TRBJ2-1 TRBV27 TGTGCCAGCAGCCAAAAAAGTCCCAGGGTCATCCACAATGAGCAGTTCTTC CASSQKSPRVIHNEQFF
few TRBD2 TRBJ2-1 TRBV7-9 TGTGCCACCTCCGGGACTAGCGGTGGGAGCTCCTACAATGAGCAGTTCTTC CATSGTSGGSSYNEQFF
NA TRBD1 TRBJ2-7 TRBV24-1 TGTGCCACCAGTGATTCACAGGGGCCCCGTCTTTGGGAGCAGTACTTC CATSDSQGPRLWEQYF
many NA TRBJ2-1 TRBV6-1 TGTGCCAGTGACACCGACCTGAGCTCCTACAATGAGCAGTTCTTC CASDTDLSSYNEQFF
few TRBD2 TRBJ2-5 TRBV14 TGTGCCAGCAGCCCGCGGGAGGGCCGTGCGTTGGAGACCCAGTACTTC CASSPREGRALETQYF
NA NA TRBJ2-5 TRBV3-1 TGTGCCAGCAGCCAAGATGGAAGGGGAGAACGTTTTAAAGAGACCCAGTACTTC CASSQDGRGERFKETQYF
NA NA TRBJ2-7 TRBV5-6 TGTGCCAGCAGCCGGTCGGTAAGTTTCGCCTTCTACGAGCAGTACTTC CASSRSVSFAFYEQYF
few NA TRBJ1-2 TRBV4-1 TGCGCCAGCAGCCAAGGAGCTACGAGGAGGGGCTATGGCTACACCTTC CASSQGATRRGYGYTF
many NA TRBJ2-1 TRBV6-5 TGTGCCAGCAGTTACAGGGGCCCCTACAATGAGCAGTTCTTC CASSYRGPYNEQFF
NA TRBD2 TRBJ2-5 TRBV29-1 TGCAGCGTTGAAATCTCTAGCGGTAGGAGAAGCCAAGAGACCCAGTACTTC CSVEISSGRRSQETQYF
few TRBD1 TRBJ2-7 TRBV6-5 TGTGCCAGCAGTTACTCGACAGGGGGCTACGTCGAGCAGTACTTC CASSYSTGGYVEQYF
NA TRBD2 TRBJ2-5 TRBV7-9 TGTGCCAGCAGCTCCCGGACTAGCGGGAGTGAGACCCAGTACTTC CASSSRTSGSETQYF
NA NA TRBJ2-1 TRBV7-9 TGTGCCAGCAGCCCGCCCCTAGGGGCCAATGAGCAGTTCTTC CASSPPLGANEQFF
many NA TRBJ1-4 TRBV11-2 TGTGCCAGCAGCTTACACCAGGGCGGTGAAAAACTGTTTTTT CASSLHQGGEKLFF
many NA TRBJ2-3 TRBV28 TGTGCCAGCAGTTTCGACACACTAGCACCCTCCACAGATACGCAGTATTTT CASSFDTLAPSTDTQYF
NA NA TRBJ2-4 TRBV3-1 TGTGCCAGCAGCCTACGACTCGGGGACGCCAAAAACATTCAGTACTTC CASSLRLGDAKNIQYF
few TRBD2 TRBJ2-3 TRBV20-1 TGCAGTGCCCCGGGACTAGCGGCCTCCACAGATACGCAGTATTTT CSAPGLAASTDTQYF
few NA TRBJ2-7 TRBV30 TGTGCCTGGAGTTCGAGCAGGGGATCTTACGAGCAGTACTTC CAWSSSRGSYEQYF
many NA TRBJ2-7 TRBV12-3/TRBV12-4 TGTGCCAGCAGTTCTCCCCAGGGGCGGGAGAGTTACGAGCAGTACTTC CASSSPQGRESYEQYF
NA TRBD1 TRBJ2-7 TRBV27 TGTGCCAGCCGGCTCGGGACAGGGACCGAGCAGTACTTC CASRLGTGTEQYF
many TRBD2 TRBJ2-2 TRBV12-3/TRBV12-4 TGTGCCAGCAGGGGACTAGCGGAGGGGAACACCGGGGAGCTGTTTTTT CASRGLAEGNTGELFF
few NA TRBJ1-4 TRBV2 TGTGCCAGCAGTGAGTACGAGGGCCCAAATGAAAAACTGTTTTTT CASSEYEGPNEKLFF
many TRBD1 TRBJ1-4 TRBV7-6 TGTGCCAGCAGCCAGGGGGCCCGACAGGGAGTGGCAACTAGGGCAACTAATGAAAAACTGTTTTTT CASSQGARQGVATRATNEKLFF
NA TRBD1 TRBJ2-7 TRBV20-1 TGCAGTGCCGAGACCGGGACAGGGTCAAACTACGAGCAGTACTTC CSAETGTGSNYEQYF
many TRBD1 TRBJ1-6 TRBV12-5 TGTGCTAGTGGTTTGGATTTGGGACAGGGAGATTCACCCCTCCACTTT CASGLDLGQGDSPLHF
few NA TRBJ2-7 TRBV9 TGTGCCAGCAGCCCTCAGACCTCCTACGAGCAGTACTTC CASSPQTSYEQYF
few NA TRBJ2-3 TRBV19 TGTGCCAGTCAGGGCGGCGCAGATACGCAGTATTTT CASQGGADTQYF
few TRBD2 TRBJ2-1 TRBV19 TGTGCCAGTAGTATCGTTAGCGGGAGAGCAAATGAGCAGTTCTTC CASSIVSGRANEQFF
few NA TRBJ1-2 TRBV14 TGTGCCAGCAGCGCCACTCAGGTGGGCTACACCTTC CASSATQVGYTF
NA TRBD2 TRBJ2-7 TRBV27 TGTGCCAGCAGTACTTCCCGGACTAGCGGGGGGGCAGGTTCCTACGAGCAGTACTTC CASSTSRTSGGAGSYEQYF
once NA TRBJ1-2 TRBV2 TGTGCCAGCAGTAACAGGGAAGATGGCTACACCTTC CASSNREDGYTF
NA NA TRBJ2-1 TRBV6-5 TGTGCCAGCAGTTACTCAGGGGTAGGGCAGTTCTTC CASSYSGVGQFF
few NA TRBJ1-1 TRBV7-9 TGTGCCAGCAGCTTAGAGCGGCTACGTTCGCGCACTGAAGCTTTCTTT CASSLERLRSRTEAFF
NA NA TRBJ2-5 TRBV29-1 TGCAGCGTGGTCCCTCCGGGCCTCGGAGAGACCCAGTACTTC CSVVPPGLGETQYF
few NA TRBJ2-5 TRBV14 TGTGCCAGCAGCCATCCGATTGAGGGTTTTGGGACGTACCAAGAGACCCAGTACTTC CASSHPIEGFGTYQETQYF
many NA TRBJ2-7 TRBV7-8 TGTGCCAGCAGCAGGCCCTCTTCAACCGACGGCGTAAGGTTTAACGAGCAGTACTTC CASSRPSSTDGVRFNEQYF
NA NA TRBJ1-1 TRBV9 TGTGCCAGCAGTCCAGTCCCGGGCCGATCCCCTGGGGTCTTT CASSPVPGRSPGVF
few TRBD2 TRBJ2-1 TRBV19 TGTGCCAGTACCGAAGGACTAGCCTACAATGAGCAGTTCTTC CASTEGLAYNEQFF
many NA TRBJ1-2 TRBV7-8 TGTGCCAGCAGCTTAGATAAGGCGAAGGGCTACACCTTC CASSLDKAKGYTF
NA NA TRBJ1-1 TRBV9 TGTGCCAGCAGCGTAGCTCCGGGGCCCACTGAAGCTTTCTTT CASSVAPGPTEAFF
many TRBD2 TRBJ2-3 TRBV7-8 TGTGCCAGCAGGTTAGAAATAGCGGGAGGCACAGATACGCAGTATTTT CASRLEIAGGTDTQYF
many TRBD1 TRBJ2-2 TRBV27 TGTGCCAGCAGTCCGTCCCGGACAGGGTCCGTCACCGGGGAGCTGTTTTTT CASSPSRTGSVTGELFF
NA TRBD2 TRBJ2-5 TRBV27 TGTGCCAGCAGTCCTAGCGGGGCTAGCGGAAGGGTAGAGACCCAGTACTTC CASSPSGASGRVETQYF
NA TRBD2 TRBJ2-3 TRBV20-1 TGCAGTGCTGCTGGACTAGCGGTGACCATCACAGATACGCAGTATTTT CSAAGLAVTITDTQYF
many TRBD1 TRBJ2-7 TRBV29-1 TGCAGCGTACAGGGGGCCAAGAAATCCTACGAGCAGTACTTC CSVQGAKKSYEQYF
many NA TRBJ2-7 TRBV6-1 TGTGCCAGCAGTGAAGGACAGTACTTC CASSEGQYF
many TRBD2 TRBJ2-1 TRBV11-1 TGTGCCAGCAGCTTGGGACTAGCGGGGGGGCATACGGGTGAGCAGTTCTTC CASSLGLAGGHTGEQFF
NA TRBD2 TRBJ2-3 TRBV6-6 TGTGCCAGCAGTAAACGGGGGGGCGCGTGGGATACGCAGTATTTT CASSKRGGAWDTQYF
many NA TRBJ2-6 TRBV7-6 TGTGCCAGCAGCTTTAGGCTCTCTGGGGCCAACGTCCTGACTTTC CASSFRLSGANVLTF
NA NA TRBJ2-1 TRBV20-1 TGCAGTGCTTGGACCCCCGACAATGAGCAGTTCTTC CSAWTPDNEQFF
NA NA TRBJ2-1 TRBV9 TGTGCCAGCAGCGTAGTCGAAGCCCCCTACAATGAGCAGTTCTTC CASSVVEAPYNEQFF
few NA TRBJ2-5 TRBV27 TGTGCCAGCAGTTTAGTGCGGGGACTTCAAGAGACCCAGTACTTC CASSLVRGLQETQYF
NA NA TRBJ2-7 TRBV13 TGTGCCAGCAGGGAAACGTTGGGGGACGAGCAGTACTTC CASRETLGDEQYF
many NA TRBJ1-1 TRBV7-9 TGTGCCAGCAGCTTAGCCCCAACCCATACGACTGAAGCTTTCTTT CASSLAPTHTTEAFF
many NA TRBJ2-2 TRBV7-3 TGTGCCAGCAGCTTAAGCGGCAGGGGGAACACCGGGGAGCTGTTTTTT CASSLSGRGNTGELFF
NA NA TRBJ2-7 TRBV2 TGTGCCAGCAGTGACCGGATGTACGAGCAGTACTTC CASSDRMYEQYF
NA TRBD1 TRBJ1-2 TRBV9 TGTGCCAGCAGCGACAGGGGTAATGGCTACACCTTC CASSDRGNGYTF
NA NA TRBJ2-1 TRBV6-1 TGTGCCAGCAGTGAGTGGGAAGTGAAGAATGAGCAGTTCTTC CASSEWEVKNEQFF